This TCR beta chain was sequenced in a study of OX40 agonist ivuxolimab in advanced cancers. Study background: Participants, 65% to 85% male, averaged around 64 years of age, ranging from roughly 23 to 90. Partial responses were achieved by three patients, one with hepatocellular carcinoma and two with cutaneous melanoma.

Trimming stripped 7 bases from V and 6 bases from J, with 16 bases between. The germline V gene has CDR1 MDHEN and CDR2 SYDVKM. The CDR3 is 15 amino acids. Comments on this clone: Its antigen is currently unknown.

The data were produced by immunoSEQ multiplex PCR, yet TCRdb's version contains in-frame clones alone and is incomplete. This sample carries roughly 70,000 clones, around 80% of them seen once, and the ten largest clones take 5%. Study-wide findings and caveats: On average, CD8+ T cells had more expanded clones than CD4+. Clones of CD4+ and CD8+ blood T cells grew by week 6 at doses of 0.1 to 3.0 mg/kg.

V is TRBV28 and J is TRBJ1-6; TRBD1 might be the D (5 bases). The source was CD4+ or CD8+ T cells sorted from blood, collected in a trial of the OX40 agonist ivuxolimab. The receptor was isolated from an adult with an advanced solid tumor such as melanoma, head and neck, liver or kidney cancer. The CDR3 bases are TGTGCCAGCAATCGGGGCAGGCGCGTTAATTCACCCCTCCACTTT. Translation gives CASNRGRRVNSPLHF.